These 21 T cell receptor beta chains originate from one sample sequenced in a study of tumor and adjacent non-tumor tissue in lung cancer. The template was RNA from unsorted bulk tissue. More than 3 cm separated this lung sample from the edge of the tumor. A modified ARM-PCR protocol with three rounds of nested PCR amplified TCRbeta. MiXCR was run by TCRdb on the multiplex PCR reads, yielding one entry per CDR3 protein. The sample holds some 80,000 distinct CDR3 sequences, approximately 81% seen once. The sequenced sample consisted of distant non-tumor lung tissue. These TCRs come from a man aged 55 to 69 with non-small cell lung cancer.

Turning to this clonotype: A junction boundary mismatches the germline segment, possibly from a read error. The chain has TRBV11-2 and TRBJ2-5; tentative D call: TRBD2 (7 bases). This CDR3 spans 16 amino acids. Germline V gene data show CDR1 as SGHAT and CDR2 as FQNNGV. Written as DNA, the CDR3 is TGTGCCAGCAGCTCCACGATGGGGGGGCCAAAGAAGACCCAGTACTTT. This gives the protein CASSSTMGGPKKTQYF.

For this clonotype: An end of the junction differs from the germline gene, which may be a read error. CDR3 residues: CPSSLKRYNEQFF. CDR3 DNA: TGTCCCAGCAGCTTAAAGCGCTACAATGAGCAATTCTTC. The chain combines TRBV11-2 with TRBJ2-1, with unresolved D. The CDR3 has 13 residues. Germline values: CDR1 SGHAT, CDR2 FQNNGV. The full variable domain, in which reference TRBV11-2 and TRBJ2-1 provide the parts outside the CDR3, is EAGVAQSPRYKIIEKRQSVAFWCNPISGHATLYWYQQILGQGPKLLIQFQNNGVVDDSQLPKDRFSAERLKGVDSTLKIQPAKLEDSAVYLCPSSLKRYNEQFFGPGTRLTVL.

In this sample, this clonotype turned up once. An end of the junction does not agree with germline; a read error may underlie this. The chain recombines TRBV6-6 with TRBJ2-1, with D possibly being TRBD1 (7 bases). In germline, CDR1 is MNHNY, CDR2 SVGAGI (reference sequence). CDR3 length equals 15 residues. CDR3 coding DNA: TGTACCAGCAGTTGGGGCAGGGGGGCCTTCAATGAGCAGTTCTTC. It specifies CTSSWGRGAFNEQFF.

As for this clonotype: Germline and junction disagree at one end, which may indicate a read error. This CDR3 is CASSNLQGTNQPQHF. As DNA, the CDR3 is TGTGCCAGCAGTAACCTACAGGGAACCAATCAACCCCAGCATTTT. J is TRBJ1-5 and V is TRBV6-5, with D tentatively TRBD1 (6 bases). Germline CDR1 MNHEY, CDR2 SVGAGI. The length of the CDR3 is 15 residues.

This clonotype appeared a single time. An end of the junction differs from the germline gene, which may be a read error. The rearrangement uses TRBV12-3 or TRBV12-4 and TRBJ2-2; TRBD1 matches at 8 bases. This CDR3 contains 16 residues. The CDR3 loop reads CTSSLWGQVPSGELFF. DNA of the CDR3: TGTACCAGCAGTTTATGGGGACAGGTTCCATCCGGGGAACTGTTTTTT.

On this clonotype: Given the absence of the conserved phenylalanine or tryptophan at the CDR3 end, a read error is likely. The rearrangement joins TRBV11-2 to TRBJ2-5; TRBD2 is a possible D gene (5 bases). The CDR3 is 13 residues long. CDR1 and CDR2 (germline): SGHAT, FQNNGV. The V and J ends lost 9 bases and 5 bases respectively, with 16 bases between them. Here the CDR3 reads CARSKGSGETQYL. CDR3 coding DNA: TGTGCCAGGAGCAAGGGCTCGGGGGAGACCCAGTACTTA.

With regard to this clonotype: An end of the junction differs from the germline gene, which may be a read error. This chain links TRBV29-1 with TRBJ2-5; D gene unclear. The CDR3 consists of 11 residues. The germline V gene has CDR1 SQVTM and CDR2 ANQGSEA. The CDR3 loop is CSLDGQEAQYF. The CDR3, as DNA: TGCAGCCTTGACGGCCAAGAGGCCCAGTACTTC.

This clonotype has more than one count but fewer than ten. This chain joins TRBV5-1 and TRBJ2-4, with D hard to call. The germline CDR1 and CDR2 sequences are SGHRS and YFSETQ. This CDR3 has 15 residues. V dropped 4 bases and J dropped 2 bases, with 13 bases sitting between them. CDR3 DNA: TGCGCCAGCAGCCAATCCCACAGTTCCAAAAACATTCAGTACTTC. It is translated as CASSQSHSSKNIQYF.

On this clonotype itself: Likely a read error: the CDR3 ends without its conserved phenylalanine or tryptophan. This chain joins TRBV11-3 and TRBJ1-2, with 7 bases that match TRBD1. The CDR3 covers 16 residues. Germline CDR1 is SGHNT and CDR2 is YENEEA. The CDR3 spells CASSLEGRGGIYDYTI. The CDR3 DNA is TGTGCCAGCAGCTTAGAGGGACGAGGGGGCATCTATGACTACACCATC.

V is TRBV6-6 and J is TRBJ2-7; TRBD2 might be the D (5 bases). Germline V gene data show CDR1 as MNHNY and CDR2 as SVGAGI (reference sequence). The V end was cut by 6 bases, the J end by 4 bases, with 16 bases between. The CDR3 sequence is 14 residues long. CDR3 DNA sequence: TGTGCCAGCAGCCTTAGCGAGAGAAATTACGAGCAGTACTTC. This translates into CASSLSERNYEQYF.

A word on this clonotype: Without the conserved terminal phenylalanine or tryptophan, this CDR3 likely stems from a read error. CDR3 loop: CASSPHGTSGNEQFI. CDR3 coding DNA: TGTGCCAGTAGTCCTCATGGGACAAGCGGAAATGAGCAGTTCATC. V gene TRBV11-3 combines with J gene TRBJ2-1; a weak D match, TRBD1 (6 bases). Trimming removed 9 bases at V and 7 bases at J, with 22 bases between. The CDR3 is 15 amino acids. CDR1 is SGHNT and CDR2 is YENEEA in the germline V gene.

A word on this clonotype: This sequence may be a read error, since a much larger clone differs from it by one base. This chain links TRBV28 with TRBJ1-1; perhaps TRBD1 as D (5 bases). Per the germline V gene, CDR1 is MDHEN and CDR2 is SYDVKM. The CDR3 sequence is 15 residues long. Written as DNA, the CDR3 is TGTGCCAGCAGTGCAGCAGCGGGGCTTCTCGCTGAAGTTTTCTTT. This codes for CASSAAAGLLAEVFF.

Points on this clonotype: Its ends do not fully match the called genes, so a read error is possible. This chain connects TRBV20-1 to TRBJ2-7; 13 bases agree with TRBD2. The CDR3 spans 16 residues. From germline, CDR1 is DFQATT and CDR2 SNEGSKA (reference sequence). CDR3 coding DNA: TGCAGTGGTAGAGACGGGACTAGCGGGACGAACAACGAGCAGTACTTC. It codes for CSGRDGTSGTNNEQYF.

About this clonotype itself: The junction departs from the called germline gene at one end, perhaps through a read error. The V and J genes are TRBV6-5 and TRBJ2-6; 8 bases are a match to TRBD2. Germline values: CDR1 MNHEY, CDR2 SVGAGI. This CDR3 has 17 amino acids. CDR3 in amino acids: CASSLAGASSGANILAF. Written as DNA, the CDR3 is TGTGCCAGCAGCCTAGCGGGCGCCAGCTCTGGGGCAAACATCCTGGCTTTC.

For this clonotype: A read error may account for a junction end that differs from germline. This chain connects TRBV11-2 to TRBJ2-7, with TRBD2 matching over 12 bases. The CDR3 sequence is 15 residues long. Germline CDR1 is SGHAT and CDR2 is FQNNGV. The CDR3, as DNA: TGTGCCAGCAGCACTTCTAGCGGGGGGGCTTGGGAGCAGTATTTC. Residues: CASSTSSGGAWEQYF.

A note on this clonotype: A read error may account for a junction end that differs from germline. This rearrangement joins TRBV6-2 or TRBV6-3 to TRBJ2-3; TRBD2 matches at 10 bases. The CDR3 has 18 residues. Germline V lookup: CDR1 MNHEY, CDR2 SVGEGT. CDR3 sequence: CANSDYGLLAGLTDTQYF. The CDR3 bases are TGTGCCAACAGTGACTATGGGTTACTAGCGGGGCTAACAGATACGCAGTATTTT.

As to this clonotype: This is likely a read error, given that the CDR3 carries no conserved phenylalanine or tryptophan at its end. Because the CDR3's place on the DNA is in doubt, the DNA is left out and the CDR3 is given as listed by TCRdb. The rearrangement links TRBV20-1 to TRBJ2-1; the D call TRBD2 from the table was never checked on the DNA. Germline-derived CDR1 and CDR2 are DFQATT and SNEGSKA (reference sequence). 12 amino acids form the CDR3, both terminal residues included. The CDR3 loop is CSVTSGSNEQSI.

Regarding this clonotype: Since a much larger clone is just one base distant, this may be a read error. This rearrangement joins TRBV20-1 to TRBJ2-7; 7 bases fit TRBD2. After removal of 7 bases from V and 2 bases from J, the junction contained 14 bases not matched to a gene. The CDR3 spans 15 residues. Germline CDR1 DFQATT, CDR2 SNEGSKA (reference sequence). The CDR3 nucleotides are TGCAGTGTCACCACTGGGCGGGGGAGTACCTACGAGCAGTACTTC. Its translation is CSVTTGRGSTYEQYF.

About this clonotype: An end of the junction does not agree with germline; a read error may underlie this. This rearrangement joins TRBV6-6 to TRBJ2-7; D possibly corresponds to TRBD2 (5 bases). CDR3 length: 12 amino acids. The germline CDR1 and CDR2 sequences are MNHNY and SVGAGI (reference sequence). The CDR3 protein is CASSYIFGEQYF. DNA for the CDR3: TGTGCCAGCAGTTACATCTTCGGGGAGCAATACTTC.

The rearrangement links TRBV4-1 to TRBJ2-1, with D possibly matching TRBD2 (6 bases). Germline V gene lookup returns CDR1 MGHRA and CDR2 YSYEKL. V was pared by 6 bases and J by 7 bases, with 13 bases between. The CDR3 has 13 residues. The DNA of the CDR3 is TGCGCCAGCAGAACGGAGGGGAATAATGAGCAGTTCTTC. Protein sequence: CASRTEGNNEQFF.

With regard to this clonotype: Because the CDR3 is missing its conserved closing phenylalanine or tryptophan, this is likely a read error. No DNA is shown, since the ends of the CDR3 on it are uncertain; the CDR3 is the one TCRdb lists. The CDR3 spells CASSYLQGSNQRQHL. The rearrangement joins TRBV6-5 to TRBJ1-5; the table's D call, TRBD1, has no DNA check behind it. The CDR3 length is 15 residues, termini included. Per the germline V gene, CDR1 is MNHEY and CDR2 is SVGAGI.